The 16 T cell receptor beta chains given below trace back to one sample, sequenced in a study of cytomegalovirus exposure and HLA in healthy donors. Assay used: immunoSEQ multiplex PCR; TCRdb lists only in-frame clones, some missing. Of roughly 180,000 clones in the sample, around nine tenths were seen once. The sequenced sample was PBMCs. The source of these receptors is a man under 40 in good health and CMV-seropositive.

This clone appeared a few times. V gene TRBV4-1 combines with J gene TRBJ1-1; TRBD1 might be the D (5 bases). This CDR3 has 17 residues. Trimming took off 1 base at V and 0 bases at J, with 15 bases between the two ends. CDR1 MGHRA and CDR2 YSYEKL come from the germline V gene. CDR3 residues: CASSQVEDTDLNTEAFF. The CDR3 DNA follows: TGCGCCAGCAGCCAAGTGGAGGACACAGACCTGAACACTGAAGCTTTCTTT.

V gene TRBV12-5 combines with J gene TRBJ2-5, with TRBD1 matching 7 bases. V lost 6 bases and J lost 4; bases outside the gene matches: 8. This CDR3 has 14 amino acids. In germline, CDR1 is LGHNT, CDR2 FRNRAP. This CDR3 reads CASGPGDRGETQYF. The CDR3, as DNA: TGTGCTAGTGGACCAGGGGACAGAGGAGAGACCCAGTACTTC.

A few counts support this clone. The gene calls are TRBV4-2 and TRBJ1-1; D unresolved. The CDR3 consists of 14 residues. Germline assignment: CDR1 LGHNA and CDR2 YNFKEQ. V lost 7 bases to trimming and J lost 0 bases, with 12 bases between them. CDR3 sequence reads: CASTLGRVNTEAFF. The CDR3 DNA reads as TGTGCCAGCACCTTAGGGCGGGTGAACACTGAAGCTTTCTTT.

The CDR3 region is CASSLGGTSGSTEETQYF. The DNA for the CDR3 is TGCGCCAGCAGCTTGGGGGGGACTAGCGGGAGTACGGAAGAGACCCAGTACTTC. This chain links TRBV5-1 with TRBJ2-5; TRBD2 matches 14 bases. The length of the CDR3 is 18 residues. Losses at the gene ends were 0 bases for V and 3 bases for J; bases not matched to a gene: 7. Germline CDR1 and CDR2: SGHRS and YFSETQ.

The table lists this clone with a count of one. V usage is TRBV9 and J usage is TRBJ2-5; no reliable D call. Looked up from germline, CDR1 is SGDLS and CDR2 is YYNGEE. V was pared by 4 bases and J by 1 base, with 14 bases between. The CDR3 has 15 residues. The CDR3 coding sequence is TGTGCCAGCAGCTCCTCTCTCCGCGTCCAAGAGACCCAGTACTTC. Protein: CASSSSLRVQETQYF. Drawing the rest from reference TRBV9 and TRBJ2-5, the complete variable domain is DSGVTQTPKHLITATGQRVTLRCSPRSGDLSVYWYQQSLDQGLQFLIQYYNGEERAKGNILERFSAQQFPDLHSELNLSSLELGDSALYFCASSSSLRVQETQYFGPGTRLLVL.

This clone was detected only once. J is TRBJ2-4 and V is TRBV28; D unclear. Trimming removed 3 bases from V and 0 bases from J, with 6 bases in between. Germline loops: CDR1 MDHEN, CDR2 SYDVKM. CDR3 length equals 14 residues. Here the CDR3 DNA reads TGTGCCAGCAGTTTTTTGCTAGCCAAAAACATTCAGTACTTC. This sequence encodes CASSFLLAKNIQYF.

V gene TRBV7-2 combines with J gene TRBJ2-7, with D maybe TRBD1 (6 bases). The CDR3 is 14 amino acids. The V and J ends lost 5 bases and 2 bases respectively, with 13 bases between them. CDR1 is SGHTA, CDR2 FQGNSA, per germline. CDR3: CASSPSRGAYEQYF. In DNA form, the CDR3 reads TGTGCCAGCAGCCCGTCCAGGGGAGCCTACGAGCAGTACTTC.

The gene calls are TRBV5-1 and TRBJ2-6, with D perhaps TRBD2 (7 bases). Trimming shortened V by 5 bases and J by 1 base, and 28 bases separated the two germline ends. This CDR3 is built from 21 residues. The germline V gene encodes CDR1 SGHRS and CDR2 YFSETQ. CDR3 coding DNA: TGCGCCAGCAGTTGGGAGGGTCCCCAGGGGCTAGTCTTGTCTGGGGCCAACGTCCTGACTTTC. Amino acid sequence: CASSWEGPQGLVLSGANVLTF. The whole variable domain, filled in from reference TRBV5-1 and TRBJ2-6, reads KAGVTQTPRYLIKTRGQQVTLSCSPISGHRSVSWYQQTPGQGLQFLFEYFSETQRNKGNFPGRFSGRQFSNSRSEMNVSTLELGDSALYLCASSWEGPQGLVLSGANVLTFGAGSRLTVL.

This chain connects TRBV1 to TRBJ2-7. TRBV1 is termed a pseudogene. This CDR3 comprises 14 residues. The CDR3 loop is CTSSPSTSTYEQYF. Written as DNA, the CDR3 is TGCACCAGCAGCCCCTCAACAAGCACCTACGAGCAGTACTTC.

The CDR3 region has the DNA TGCGCCAGCAGCCAAGGGCGGCGGGGCTCCCCAGATACGCAGTATTTT. Its translation: CASSQGRRGSPDTQYF. This chain joins TRBV4-3 and TRBJ2-3, with D possibly being TRBD2 (6 bases). From germline, CDR1 is LGHNA and CDR2 YSLEER. Trimming shortened V by 1 base and J by 4 bases, and 15 bases separated the two germline ends. The CDR3 is 16 residues long.

This sequence joins TRBV5-1 and TRBJ1-2; D is perhaps TRBD1 (5 bases). The V end was cut by 0 bases, the J end by 6 bases, with 15 bases between. The CDR3 length is 15 residues. Germline values: CDR1 SGHRS, CDR2 YFSETQ. The CDR3 loop reads CASSLAGGGEDGYTF. CDR3 in DNA: TGCGCCAGCAGCTTGGCCGGTGGAGGGGAGGATGGCTACACCTTC.

This clone was picked up a small number of times. The chain is built from TRBV5-6 and TRBJ2-5; D is undetermined. The CDR3 runs 12 residues. Per germline, CDR1 SGHDT and CDR2 YYEEEE. Trimming took off 1 base at V and 5 bases at J, with 6 bases between the two ends. CDR3 amino acids: CASSLIPETQYF. CDR3 in DNA: TGTGCCAGCAGCTTGATCCCGGAGACCCAGTACTTC.

V gene TRBV6-1 combines with J gene TRBJ1-1; TRBD1 matches at 7 bases. Trimming took 6 bases from V and 1 from J; bases not matched to a gene: 8. This CDR3 has 15 amino acids. Germline assignment: CDR1 MNHNS and CDR2 SASEGT. The CDR3 region is CASRDEGASNTEAFF. CDR3 in DNA: TGTGCCAGCAGAGATGAGGGGGCCTCGAACACTGAAGCTTTCTTT.

This chain links TRBV6-6 with TRBJ2-1, with 12 bases identical to TRBD2. The CDR3 is 14 residues long. Germline V gene sequence: CDR1 MNHNY, CDR2 SVGAGI (reference sequence). After removal of 8 bases from V and 5 bases from J, the junction contained 4 bases not matched to a gene. The DNA of the CDR3 is TGTGCCAGCTTGGGACTAGCGGGCAACAATGAGCAGTTCTTC. Translation gives CASLGLAGNNEQFF.

The V call is TRBV20-1, the J call TRBJ2-5, with unresolved D. CDR1 and CDR2 (germline): DFQATT, SNEGSKA (reference sequence). V dropped 5 bases and J dropped 5 bases, with 6 bases sitting between them. The CDR3 loop spans 10 amino acids. In nucleotides, the CDR3 is TGCAGTGCTGCTGGGGAGACCCAGTACTTC. This translates into CSAAGETQYF.

This rearrangement joins TRBV7-9 to TRBJ2-7; 10 bases match TRBD1. CDR3 size: 16 residues. With V trimmed by 4 bases and J by 2 bases, 8 bases remained unmatched. From germline, CDR1 is SEHNR and CDR2 FQNEAQ (reference sequence). The CDR3 spells CASSSPPGTGAYEQYF. The DNA of the CDR3 is TGTGCCAGCAGCTCCCCCCCCGGGACAGGGGCCTACGAGCAGTACTTC.